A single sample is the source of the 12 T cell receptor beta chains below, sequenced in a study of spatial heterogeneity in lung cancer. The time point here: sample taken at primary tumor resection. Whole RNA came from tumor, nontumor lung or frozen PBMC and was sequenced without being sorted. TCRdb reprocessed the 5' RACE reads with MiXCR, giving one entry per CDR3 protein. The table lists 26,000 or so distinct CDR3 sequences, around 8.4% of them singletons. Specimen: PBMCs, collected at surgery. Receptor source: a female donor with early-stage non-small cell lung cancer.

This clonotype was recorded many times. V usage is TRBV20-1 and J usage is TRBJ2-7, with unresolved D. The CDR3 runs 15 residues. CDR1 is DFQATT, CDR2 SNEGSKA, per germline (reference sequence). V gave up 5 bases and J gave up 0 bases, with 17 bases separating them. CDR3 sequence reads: CSAQQKIRFSYEQYF. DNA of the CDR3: TGCAGTGCTCAGCAGAAGATCAGATTCTCCTACGAGCAGTACTTC.

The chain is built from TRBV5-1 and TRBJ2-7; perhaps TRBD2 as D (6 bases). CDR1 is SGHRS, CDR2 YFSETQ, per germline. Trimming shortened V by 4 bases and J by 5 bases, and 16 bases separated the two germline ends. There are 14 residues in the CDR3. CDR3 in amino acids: CASSLGRWGDEQYF. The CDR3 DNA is TGCGCCAGCAGCCTAGGTCGTTGGGGGGACGAGCAGTACTTC.

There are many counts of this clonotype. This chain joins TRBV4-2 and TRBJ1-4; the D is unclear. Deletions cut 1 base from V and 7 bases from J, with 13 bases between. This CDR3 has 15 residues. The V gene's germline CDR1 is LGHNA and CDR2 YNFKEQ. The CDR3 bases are TGTGCCAGCAGCCAAGGCTCAATGGGCGGTGAAAAACTGTTTTTT. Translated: CASSQGSMGGEKLFF.

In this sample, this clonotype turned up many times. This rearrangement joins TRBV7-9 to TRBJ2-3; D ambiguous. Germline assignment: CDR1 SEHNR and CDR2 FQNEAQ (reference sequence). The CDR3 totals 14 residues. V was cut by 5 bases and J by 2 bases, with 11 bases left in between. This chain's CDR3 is CASSRTLITDTQYF. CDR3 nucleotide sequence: TGTGCCAGCAGCAGGACCCTCATCACAGATACGCAGTATTTT.

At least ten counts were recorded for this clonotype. For the CDR3, the DNA is TGCGCCAGCAGCGCAACTTCGGTGGGGCTCGAAGCTTTCTTT. Its translation is CASSATSVGLEAFF. V is TRBV5-1 and J is TRBJ1-1; D possibly corresponds to TRBD1 (5 bases). The germline gives CDR1 SGHRS, CDR2 YFSETQ. With 4 bases removed from V and 8 bases from J, the gap between germline ends came to 18 bases. The CDR3 covers 14 residues.

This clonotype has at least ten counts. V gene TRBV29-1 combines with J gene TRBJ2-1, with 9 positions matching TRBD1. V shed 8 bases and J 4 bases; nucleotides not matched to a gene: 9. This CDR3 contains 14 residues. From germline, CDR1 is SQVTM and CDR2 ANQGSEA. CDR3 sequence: CSKSRDRAYNEQFF. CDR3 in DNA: TGCAGCAAATCCCGGGACAGGGCATACAATGAGCAGTTCTTC.

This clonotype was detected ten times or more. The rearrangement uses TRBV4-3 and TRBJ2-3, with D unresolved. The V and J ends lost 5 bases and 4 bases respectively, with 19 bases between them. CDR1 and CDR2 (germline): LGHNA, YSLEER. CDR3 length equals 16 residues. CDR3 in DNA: TGCGCCAGCAGCTGGGAATTTCGACCCGAATCAGATACGCAGTATTTT. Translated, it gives CASSWEFRPESDTQYF.

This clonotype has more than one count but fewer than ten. The CDR3 nucleotides read TGTGCCAGCAGTCAGGGATCCGGGGAGCTGTTTTTT. Residues: CASSQGSGELFF. The chain is built from TRBV12-3 or TRBV12-4 and TRBJ2-2; a possible D gene is TRBD1 (5 bases). The length of the CDR3 is 12 residues. Trimming removed 5 bases at V and 6 bases at J, with 7 bases between.

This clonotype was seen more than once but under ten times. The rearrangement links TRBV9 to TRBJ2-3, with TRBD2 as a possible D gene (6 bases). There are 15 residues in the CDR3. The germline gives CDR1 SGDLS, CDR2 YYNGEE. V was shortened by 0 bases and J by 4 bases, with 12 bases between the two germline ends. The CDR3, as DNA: TGTGCCAGCAGCGTAGTGTCGGGAGCGCCAGATACGCAGTATTTT. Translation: CASSVVSGAPDTQYF.

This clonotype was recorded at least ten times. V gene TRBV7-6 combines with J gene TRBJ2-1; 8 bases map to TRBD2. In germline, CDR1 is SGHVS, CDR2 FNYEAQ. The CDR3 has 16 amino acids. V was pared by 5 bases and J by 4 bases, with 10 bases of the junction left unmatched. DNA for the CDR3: TGTGCCAGCAGCAACCAGGGGACGGGAGGGTACAATGAGCAGTTCTTC. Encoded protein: CASSNQGTGGYNEQFF.

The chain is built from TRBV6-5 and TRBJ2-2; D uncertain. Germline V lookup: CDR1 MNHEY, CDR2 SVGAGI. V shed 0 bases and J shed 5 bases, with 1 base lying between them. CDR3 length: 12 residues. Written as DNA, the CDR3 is TGTGCCAGCAGTTACTCGACCGGGGAGCTGTTTTTT. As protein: CASSYSTGELFF.

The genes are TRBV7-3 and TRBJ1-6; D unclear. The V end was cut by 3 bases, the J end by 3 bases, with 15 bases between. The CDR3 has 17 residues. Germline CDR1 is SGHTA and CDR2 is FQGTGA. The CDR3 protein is CASSFYRRRVYNSPLHF. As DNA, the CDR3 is TGTGCCAGCAGCTTTTATCGGCGGCGAGTCTATAATTCACCCCTCCACTTT.